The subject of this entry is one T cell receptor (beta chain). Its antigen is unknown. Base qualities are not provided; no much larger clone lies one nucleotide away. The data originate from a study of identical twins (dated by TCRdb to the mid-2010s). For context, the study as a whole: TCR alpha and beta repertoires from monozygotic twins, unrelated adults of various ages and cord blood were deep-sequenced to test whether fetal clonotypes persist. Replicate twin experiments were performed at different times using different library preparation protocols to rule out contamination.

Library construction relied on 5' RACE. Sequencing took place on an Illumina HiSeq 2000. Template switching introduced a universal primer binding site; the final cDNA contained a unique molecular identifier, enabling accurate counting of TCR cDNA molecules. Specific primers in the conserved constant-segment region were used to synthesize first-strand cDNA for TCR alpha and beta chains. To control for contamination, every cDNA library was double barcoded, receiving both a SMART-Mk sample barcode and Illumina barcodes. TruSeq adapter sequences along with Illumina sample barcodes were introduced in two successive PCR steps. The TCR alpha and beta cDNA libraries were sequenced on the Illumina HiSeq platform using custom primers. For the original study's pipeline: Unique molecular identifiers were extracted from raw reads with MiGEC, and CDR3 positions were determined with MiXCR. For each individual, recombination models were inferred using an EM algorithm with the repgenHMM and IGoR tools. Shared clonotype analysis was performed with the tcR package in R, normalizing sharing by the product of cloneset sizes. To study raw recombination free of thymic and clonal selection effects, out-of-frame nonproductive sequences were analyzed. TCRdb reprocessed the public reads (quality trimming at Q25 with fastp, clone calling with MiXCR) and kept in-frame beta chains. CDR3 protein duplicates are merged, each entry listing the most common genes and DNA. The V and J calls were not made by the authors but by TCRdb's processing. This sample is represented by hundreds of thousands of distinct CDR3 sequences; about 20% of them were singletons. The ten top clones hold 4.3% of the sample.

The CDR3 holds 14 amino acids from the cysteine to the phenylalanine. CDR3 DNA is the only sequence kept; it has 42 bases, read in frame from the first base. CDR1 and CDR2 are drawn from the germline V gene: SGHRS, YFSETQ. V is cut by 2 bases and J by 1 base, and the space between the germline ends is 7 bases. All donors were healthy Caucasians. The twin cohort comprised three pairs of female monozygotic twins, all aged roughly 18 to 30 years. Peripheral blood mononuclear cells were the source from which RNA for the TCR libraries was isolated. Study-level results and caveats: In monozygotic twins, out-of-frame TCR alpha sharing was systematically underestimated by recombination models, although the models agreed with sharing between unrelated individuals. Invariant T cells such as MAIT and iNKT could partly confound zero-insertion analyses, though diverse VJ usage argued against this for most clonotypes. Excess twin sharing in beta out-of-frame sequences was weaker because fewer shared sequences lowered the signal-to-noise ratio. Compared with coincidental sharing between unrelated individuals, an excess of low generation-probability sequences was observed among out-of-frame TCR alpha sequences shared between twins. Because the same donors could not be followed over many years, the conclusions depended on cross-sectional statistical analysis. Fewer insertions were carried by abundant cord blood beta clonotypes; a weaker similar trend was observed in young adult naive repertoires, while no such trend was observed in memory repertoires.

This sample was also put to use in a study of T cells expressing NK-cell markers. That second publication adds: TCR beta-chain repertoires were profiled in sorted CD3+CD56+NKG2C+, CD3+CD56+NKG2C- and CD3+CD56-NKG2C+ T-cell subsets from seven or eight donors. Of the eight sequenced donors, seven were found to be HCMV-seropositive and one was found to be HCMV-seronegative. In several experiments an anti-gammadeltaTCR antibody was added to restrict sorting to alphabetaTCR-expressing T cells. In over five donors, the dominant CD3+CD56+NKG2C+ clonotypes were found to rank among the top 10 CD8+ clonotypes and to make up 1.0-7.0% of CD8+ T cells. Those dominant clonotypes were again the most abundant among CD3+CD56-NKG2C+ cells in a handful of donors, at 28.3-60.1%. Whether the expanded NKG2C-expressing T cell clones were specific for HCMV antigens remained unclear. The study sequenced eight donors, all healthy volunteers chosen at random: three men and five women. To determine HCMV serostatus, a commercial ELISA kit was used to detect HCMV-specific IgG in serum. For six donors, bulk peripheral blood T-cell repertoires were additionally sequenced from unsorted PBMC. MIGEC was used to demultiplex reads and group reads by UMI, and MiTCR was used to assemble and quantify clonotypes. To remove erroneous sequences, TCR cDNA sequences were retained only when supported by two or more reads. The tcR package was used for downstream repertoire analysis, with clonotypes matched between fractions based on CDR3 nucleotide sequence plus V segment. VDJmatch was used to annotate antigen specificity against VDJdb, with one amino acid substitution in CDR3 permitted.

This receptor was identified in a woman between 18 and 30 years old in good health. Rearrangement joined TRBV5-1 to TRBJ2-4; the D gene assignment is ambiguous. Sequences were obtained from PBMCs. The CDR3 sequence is CASSFNGAKNIQYF. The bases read TGCGCCAGCAGCTTTAACGGGGCCAAAAACATTCAGTACTTC.